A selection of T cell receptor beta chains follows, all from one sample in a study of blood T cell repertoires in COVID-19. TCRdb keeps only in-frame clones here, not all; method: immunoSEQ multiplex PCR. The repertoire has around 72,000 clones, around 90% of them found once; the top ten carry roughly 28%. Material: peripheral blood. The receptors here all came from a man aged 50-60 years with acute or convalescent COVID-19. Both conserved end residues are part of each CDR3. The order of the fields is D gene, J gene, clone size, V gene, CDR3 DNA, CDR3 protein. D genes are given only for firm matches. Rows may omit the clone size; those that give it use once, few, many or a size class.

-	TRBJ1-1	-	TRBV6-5	TGTGCCAGCAGTATAACAGGCCGCGTCTCTGAAGCTTTCTTT	CASSITGRVSEAFF
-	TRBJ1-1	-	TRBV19	TGTGCCAGTATTGGCCCGGGGATCACTGAAGCTTTCTTT	CASIGPGITEAFF
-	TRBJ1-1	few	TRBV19	TGTGCCAGTAGCGGGCAGGGCGCCGTTGCCGCTTTCTTT	CASSGQGAVAAFF
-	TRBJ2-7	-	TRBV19	TGTGCCAGTAGTATAGATCCGGCCAGGGCCTACGAGCAGTACTTC	CASSIDPARAYEQYF
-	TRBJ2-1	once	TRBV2	TGTGCCAGCAGTAAGCCCGACAATGAGCAGTTCTTC	CASSKPDNEQFF
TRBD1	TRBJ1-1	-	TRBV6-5	TGTGCCAGCACCGGGGACAGGGCAAGAGCTGAAGCTTTCTTT	CASTGDRARAEAFF
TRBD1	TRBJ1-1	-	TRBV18	TGTGCCAGCTCACTTGGACAGGCCGGGAACACTGAAGCTTTCTTT	CASSLGQAGNTEAFF
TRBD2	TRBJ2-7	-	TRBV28	TGTGCCAGCAGTTTCGGGACTAGCGAGCAGTACTTC	CASSFGTSEQYF
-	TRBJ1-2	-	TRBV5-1	TGCGCCAGCAGCCCGACGGGGGGTAACTATGGCTACACCTTC	CASSPTGGNYGYTF
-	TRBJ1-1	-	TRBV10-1	TGCGCCAGCAGTGAGAGTTTCGGGGATTTTGAAGCTTTCTTT	CASSESFGDFEAFF
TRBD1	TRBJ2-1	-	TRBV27	TGTGCCAGCAGTTTCCTTACAGGGGATGAGCAGTTCTTC	CASSFLTGDEQFF
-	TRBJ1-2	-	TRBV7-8	TGTGCCAGCAGCTTAGATCGGGGTAGGGGCTACACCTTC	CASSLDRGRGYTF
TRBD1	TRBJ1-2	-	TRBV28	TGTGCCAGCAGTACCCGGACAGGGGGCGCGGGGAACTATGGCTACACCTTC	CASSTRTGGAGNYGYTF
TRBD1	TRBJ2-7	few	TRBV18	TGTGCCAGCTCACCACAGCAACAGGGGATGGGCGAGCAGTACTTC	CASSPQQQGMGEQYF
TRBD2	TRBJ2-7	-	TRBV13	TGTGCCAGCAGCCTTCCGACGGGGGGGCCCGGGGAGCAGTACTTC	CASSLPTGGPGEQYF
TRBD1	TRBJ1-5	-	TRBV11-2	TGTGCCAGCAGGATCGGGACAGGGGTGGATCAGCCCCAGCATTTT	CASRIGTGVDQPQHF
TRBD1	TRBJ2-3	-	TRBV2	TGTGCCAGCAGTGTAGCCGGGACAGGCCTCACAGATACGCAGTATTTT	CASSVAGTGLTDTQYF
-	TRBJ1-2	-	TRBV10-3	TGTGCCATCAGTGAGCCTCAGGGTATATACGGCTACACCTTC	CAISEPQGIYGYTF
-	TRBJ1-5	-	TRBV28	TGTGCCAGCGGGACAATCGGGGACAATCAGCCCCAGCATTTT	CASGTIGDNQPQHF
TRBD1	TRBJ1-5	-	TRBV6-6	TGTGCCAGCAACCAGCTTGACAGGGGTAAGCAGCCCCAGCATTTT	CASNQLDRGKQPQHF
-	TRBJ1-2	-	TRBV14	TGTGCCAGCAGCCAAGATTTGGGCAGGGTAGGGAATGGCTACACCTTC	CASSQDLGRVGNGYTF
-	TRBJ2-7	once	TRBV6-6	TGTGCCAGCGAAATTGGGGGCGCTACCTACGAGCAGTACTTC	CASEIGGATYEQYF
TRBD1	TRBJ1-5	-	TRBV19	TGTGCCAGTAGTATAGGCCCCCGGGACAGGGGTCGCAATCAGCCCCAGCATTTT	CASSIGPRDRGRNQPQHF
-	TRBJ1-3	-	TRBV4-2	TGTGCCAGCAGCCAATCACAGGATTCCTCTGGAAACACCATATATTTT	CASSQSQDSSGNTIYF
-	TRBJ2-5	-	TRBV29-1	TGCAGCGCCCATGACAGCGAGACCCAGTACTTC	CSAHDSETQYF
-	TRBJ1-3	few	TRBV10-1	TGCGCCAGCAGTGGGCTGAATGGAAACACCATATATTTT	CASSGLNGNTIYF
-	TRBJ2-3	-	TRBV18	TGTGCCAGCTCACCACGACATACTAGCACAGATACGCAGTATTTT	CASSPRHTSTDTQYF
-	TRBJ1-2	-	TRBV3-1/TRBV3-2	TGTGCCAGCAGCCTTTCACAGGGCGATGGCTACACCTTC	CASSLSQGDGYTF
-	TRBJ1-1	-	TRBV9	TGTGCCAGCAGCGTAGGGTCCGGGTTCGCTGAAGCTTTCTTT	CASSVGSGFAEAFF
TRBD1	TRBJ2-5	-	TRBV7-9	TGTGCCAGCAGTAGGGGACAGGGGGCCCAAGAGACCCAGTACTTC	CASSRGQGAQETQYF
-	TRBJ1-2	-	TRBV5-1	TGCGCCAGCAGCCCGGAGGGACGGAACTATGGCTACACCTTC	CASSPEGRNYGYTF
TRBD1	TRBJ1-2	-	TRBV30	TGTGCCTGGAACCGACAGGGTTATGGCTACACCTTC	CAWNRQGYGYTF
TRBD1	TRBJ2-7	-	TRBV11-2	TGTGCCAGCAGCCAACAGGACAGGGGGCTAAACGAGCAGTACTTC	CASSQQDRGLNEQYF
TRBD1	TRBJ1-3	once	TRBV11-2	TGTGCCAGCAACCCGACCAGGGGGCTACCTGGAAACACCATATATTTT	CASNPTRGLPGNTIYF
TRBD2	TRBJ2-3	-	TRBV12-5	TGTGCTAGTGGTTTGGTAATAGCGGGGGCCGGCACAGATACGCAGTATTTT	CASGLVIAGAGTDTQYF
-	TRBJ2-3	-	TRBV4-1	TGCGCCAGCCGCGTGCGGTTGAGCACAGATACGCAGTATTTT	CASRVRLSTDTQYF
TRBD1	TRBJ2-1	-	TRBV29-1	TGCAGCGTTCTAGGACAGGGCCGCAATGAGCAGTTCTTC	CSVLGQGRNEQFF
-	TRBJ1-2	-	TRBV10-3	TGTGCCACGAATCGTCGGACAGAGATCTTTGGCTATGGCTACACCTTC	CATNRRTEIFGYGYTF
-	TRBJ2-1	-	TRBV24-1	TGTGCCACGGGGGCGACAGGTTACAATGAGCAGTTCTTC	CATGATGYNEQFF
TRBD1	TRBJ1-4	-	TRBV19	TGTGCCAGTCGACTGACAGGGGTGGAAAAACTGTTTTTT	CASRLTGVEKLFF
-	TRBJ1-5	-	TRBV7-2	TGTGCCAGCAGCGCAGGGGTCTATAGCAATCAGCCCCAGCATTTT	CASSAGVYSNQPQHF
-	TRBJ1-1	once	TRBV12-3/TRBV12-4	TGTGCCAGCAGTCGGGGATCTAAGACTGAAGCTTTCTTT	CASSRGSKTEAFF
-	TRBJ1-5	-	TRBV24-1	TGTGCCACCAGTCCCGGGGGGGGTGTTAGCAATCAGCCCCAGCATTTT	CATSPGGGVSNQPQHF
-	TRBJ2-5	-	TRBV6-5	TGTGCCACCCGATTGACGGCTAGCCAAGAGACCCAGTACTTC	CATRLTASQETQYF
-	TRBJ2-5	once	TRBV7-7	TGTGCTAGCAGCTCAGGCCACCAAGAGACCCAGTACTTC	CASSSGHQETQYF
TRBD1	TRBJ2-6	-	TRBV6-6	TGTGCCAGCAGTGGGGGACAGGGGACTGGGGCCAACGTCCTGACTTTC	CASSGGQGTGANVLTF
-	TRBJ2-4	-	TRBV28	TGTGCCACCCGGGAGGGACAGAAAAACATTCAGTACTTC	CATREGQKNIQYF
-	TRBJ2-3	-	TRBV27	TGTGCCAGCAGTTTCGTGAGCACAGATACGCAGTATTTT	CASSFVSTDTQYF
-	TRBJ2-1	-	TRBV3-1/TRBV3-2	TGTGCCAGCAGCCATGACTCCGAAGCGGAGCAGTTCTTC	CASSHDSEAEQFF
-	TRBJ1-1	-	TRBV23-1	TGCGCCAGCAGTCAATCACGGTGTCCGAACACTGAAGCTTTCTTT	CASSQSRCPNTEAFF
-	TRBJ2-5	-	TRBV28	TGTGCCAGCAGTTCAGGGTCGGAGACCCAGTACTTC	CASSSGSETQYF
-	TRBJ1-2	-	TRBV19	TGTGCCACCGGGACTTATGGCTACACCTTC	CATGTYGYTF
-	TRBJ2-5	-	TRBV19	TGTGCCAGTAGTATAGGGCGGAGGGAGACCCAGTACTTC	CASSIGRRETQYF
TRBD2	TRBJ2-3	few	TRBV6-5	TGTGCCAGCACCAATAGCGGGGGGGCCACAGATACGCAGTATTTT	CASTNSGGATDTQYF
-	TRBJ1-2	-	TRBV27	TGTGCCAGCAGGCAGGGTGACGGCTACACCTTC	CASRQGDGYTF
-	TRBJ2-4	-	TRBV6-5	TGTGCCAGCAGAGCCCAGGGGTACATTCAGTACTTC	CASRAQGYIQYF
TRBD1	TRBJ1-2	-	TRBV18	TGTGCCAGCTCACCCGAACCGGGACAGCTGCTCTATGGCTACACCTTC	CASSPEPGQLLYGYTF
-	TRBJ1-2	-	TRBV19	TGTGCCAGTAGTTCTTCGTCGGGTCAATTGGATGGCTACACCTTC	CASSSSSGQLDGYTF
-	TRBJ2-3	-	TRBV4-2	TGTGCCAGCAGCGGCGCGACTAGCACAGATACGCAGTATTTT	CASSGATSTDTQYF
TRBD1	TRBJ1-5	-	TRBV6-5	TGTGCCAGCAGTCCCCAGGGACAGAAAAATCAGCCCCAGCATTTT	CASSPQGQKNQPQHF